This TCR beta chain originates from a study of T cells in localized non-small cell lung cancer. Repertoires were generated with immunoSEQ multiplex PCR, while TCRdb's copy carries only in-frame clones and drops some. The sample includes more than 100,000 clones, roughly 90% of them seen just once. With regard to this clone: One end of the junction does not line up with germline, which may come from a read error.

The CDR3 has 9 amino acids. Germline lookup yields CDR1 SQVTM and CDR2 ANQGSEA. The chain is built from TRBV29-1 and TRBJ1-1; D not resolved. Sequencing was performed on peripheral blood, taken before any cancer treatment. This receptor was taken from a female donor aged 60 or older with stage I lung adenocarcinoma. CDR3 protein: CSVDPPAMF. The CDR3, as DNA: TGCAGCGTTGACCCGCCCGCTATGTTT.